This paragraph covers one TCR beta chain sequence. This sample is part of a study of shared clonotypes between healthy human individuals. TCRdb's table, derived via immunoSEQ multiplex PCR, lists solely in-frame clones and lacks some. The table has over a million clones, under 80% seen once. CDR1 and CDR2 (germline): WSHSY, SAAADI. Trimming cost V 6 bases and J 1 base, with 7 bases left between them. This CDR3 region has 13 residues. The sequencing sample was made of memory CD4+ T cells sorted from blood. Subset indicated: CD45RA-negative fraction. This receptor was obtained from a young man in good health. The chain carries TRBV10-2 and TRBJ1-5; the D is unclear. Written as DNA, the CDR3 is TGCGCCAGCAGCCCCCAGAGCAATCAGCCCCAGCATTTT. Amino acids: CASSPQSNQPQHF.